Shown below are 20 T cell receptor beta chains from a single sample sequenced in a study of blood T cell repertoires in COVID-19 (dated by TCRdb to 2020 to 2021). Library preparation employed the immunoSEQ multiplex PCR assay. Sourced from immuneACCESS, this table was stored by TCRdb with only in-frame sequences that have V and J called. A share of the clones is absent; for the studies checked, an unresolved V gene accounts for under half, and the remainder has no known explanation. The sample profile shows tens of thousands of clones; 75% to 90% of them were found once. The ten largest clonotypes hold around 20% of the sample. The specimen sequenced was peripheral blood. These receptors were obtained from an elderly woman in a cohort sampled during active or convalescent COVID-19.

The chain links TRBV7-9 to TRBJ1-3; D is unclear. This CDR3 is built from 15 residues. Trimming took off 5 bases at V and 0 bases at J, with 11 bases between the two ends. CDR1 SEHNR and CDR2 FQNEAQ come from the germline V gene (reference sequence). The CDR3 region is CASSPAGISGNTIYF. The CDR3 coding sequence is TGTGCCAGCAGCCCTGCCGGGATCTCTGGAAACACCATATATTTT.

The J gene is TRBJ1-6, the V gene TRBV5-6, with D possibly TRBD1 on 6 matching bases. The V gene lost 4 bases and the J gene lost 3 bases, with 14 bases spanning the gap. The CDR3 totals 16 residues. The germline V gene encodes CDR1 SGHDT and CDR2 YYEEEE. The CDR3 nucleotides are TGTGCCAGCAGCCACAGGGTCCCTCTCTATAATTCACCCCTCCACTTT. This gives the protein CASSHRVPLYNSPLHF.

The gene calls are TRBV18 and TRBJ2-7; TRBD2 might be the D (6 bases). V lost 4 bases and J 5 bases, leaving 18 bases between the germline ends. The CDR3 loop spans 15 amino acids. Germline lookup yields CDR1 KGHSH and CDR2 LQKENI. This chain's CDR3 is CASSRPLANQNEQYF. CDR3 sequence (DNA): TGTGCCAGCTCACGCCCACTAGCAAACCAAAACGAGCAGTACTTC.

The V and J genes are TRBV6-5 and TRBJ2-7; D is unresolved. V lost 6 bases, J lost 4 bases, and 10 bases lay in between. CDR1 is MNHEY, CDR2 SVGAGI, per germline. This CDR3 region has 12 residues. CDR3 DNA: TGTGCCAGCAGCTCGGTCGGGTACGAGCAGTACTTC. Residues: CASSSVGYEQYF.

The chain recombines TRBV6-5 with TRBJ1-2; no clear D gene. The CDR3 runs to 14 residues. The V gene lost 11 bases and the J gene lost 5 bases, with 21 bases spanning the gap. CDR1 is MNHEY, CDR2 SVGAGI, per germline. The CDR3 DNA sequence: TGTGCCCTAGCCCGGGAGACGGCAAGGTATGGCTACACCTTC. This codes for CALARETARYGYTF.

This chain joins TRBV29-1 and TRBJ2-7, with a possible D match to TRBD1 (5 bases). The V end was cut by 7 bases, the J end by 1 base, with 20 bases between. This CDR3 is 15 amino acids long. Germline V lookup: CDR1 SQVTM, CDR2 ANQGSEA. CDR3 coding DNA: TGCAGCGCGGCCCCAGGGCAGGGTGTATCCTACGAGCAGTACTTC. Amino acids: CSAAPGQGVSYEQYF.

This chain links TRBV7-8 with TRBJ2-5; weak D call: TRBD2 (5 bases). V was cut by 5 bases and J by 5 bases, with 12 bases left in between. In germline, CDR1 is SGHVS, CDR2 FQNEAQ. CDR3 length equals 13 residues. This CDR3 reads CASSGSPPETQYF. CDR3 bases: TGTGCCAGCAGCGGGAGCCCACCGGAGACCCAGTACTTC.

This clone was picked up one time. The rearrangement uses TRBV7-2 and TRBJ1-5, with 7 nucleotides matching TRBD1. This CDR3 is built from 15 residues. The ends lost 4 bases at V and 0 bases at J; junction bases unmatched: 3. Looked up from germline, CDR1 is SGHTA and CDR2 is FQGNSA. The CDR3 region has the DNA TGTGCCAGCAGCTCGGGACAGCATAGCAATCAGCCCCAGCATTTT. As protein: CASSSGQHSNQPQHF.

This clone was recorded once. The rearrangement uses TRBV7-6 and TRBJ2-7; 8 nucleotides align to TRBD1. CDR1 SGHVS and CDR2 FNYEAQ come from the germline V gene. Germline trimming cut 1 base from V and 1 base from J; bases unmatched to any gene: 9. The CDR3 contains 17 residues. CDR3 nucleotides: TGTGCCAGCAGCTTAGGCCAGGGGGCGGTTGGTTCCTACGAGCAGTACTTC. Encoded protein: CASSLGQGAVGSYEQYF.

The chain couples TRBV4-2 to TRBJ1-3; a weak D match, TRBD1 (5 bases). V lost 3 bases to trimming and J lost 0 bases, with 12 bases between them. The CDR3 is 16 residues long. Germline-derived CDR1 and CDR2 are LGHNA and YNFKEQ. The CDR3 DNA reads as TGTGCCAGCAGCCAGGCGGCGGGGGGCTCTGGAAACACCATATATTTT. Protein: CASSQAAGGSGNTIYF.

This chain uses TRBV7-9 with TRBJ2-2, with no clear D. Between the trimmed V and J ends, which lost 3 bases and 0 bases, there was a span of 5 bases. This CDR3 is 14 amino acids long. Germline loops: CDR1 SEHNR, CDR2 FQNEAQ (reference sequence). CDR3 in amino acids: CASSFQANTGELFF. Written as DNA, the CDR3 is TGTGCCAGCAGCTTCCAGGCGAACACCGGGGAGCTGTTTTTT.

In its sample, this clone was seen once. The chain links TRBV9 to TRBJ2-3; 9 nucleotides line up with TRBD2. The CDR3 extends over 16 amino acids. The trim removed 3 bases at V and 5 bases at J, leaving 10 bases unmatched. Germline-derived CDR1 and CDR2 are SGDLS and YYNGEE. The CDR3 region has the DNA TGTGCCAGCAGCGCGCGGGGGGGCCAACGGTTAGATACGCAGTATTTT. It encodes CASSARGGQRLDTQYF.

The chain joins TRBV4-1 to TRBJ2-3, with TRBD1 matching 9 bases. The junction had 5 bases not matched to a gene; V was cut back by 6 bases and J by 4 bases. The CDR3 extends over 14 amino acids. Germline V CDR1 and CDR2: MGHRA, YSYEKL. CDR3 region: CASRLDRGADTQYF. CDR3 nucleotides: TGCGCCAGCAGACTCGACAGGGGGGCAGATACGCAGTATTTT.

The chain recombines TRBV9 with TRBJ1-1, with 7 positions matching TRBD1. This CDR3 has 14 residues. V was pared by 4 bases and J by 4 bases, with 7 bases of the junction left unmatched. CDR1 SGDLS and CDR2 YYNGEE come from the germline V gene. The CDR3, as DNA: TGTGCCAGCAGCTCCTACAGGGGTGGCACTGAAGCTTTCTTT. It codes for CASSSYRGGTEAFF.

V usage is TRBV7-6 and J usage is TRBJ2-7; TRBD1 aligns across 11 bases. From germline, CDR1 is SGHVS and CDR2 FNYEAQ. Trimming removed 5 bases from V and 4 bases from J; junction bases left unmatched: 7. The length of the CDR3 is 15 residues. This CDR3 reads CASSRPGQGEYEQYF. In DNA form, the CDR3 reads TGTGCCAGCAGCAGACCGGGACAGGGGGAATACGAGCAGTACTTC.

The V call is TRBV27, the J call TRBJ2-3; a possible D gene is TRBD2 (5 bases). Looked up from germline, CDR1 is MNHEY and CDR2 is SMNVEV (reference sequence). Trimming shortened V by 3 bases and J by 0 bases, and 7 bases separated the two germline ends. This CDR3 contains 14 residues. CDR3 coding DNA: TGTGCCAGCAGTTTCGGGGTTAGCACAGATACGCAGTATTTT. Residues: CASSFGVSTDTQYF.

As DNA, the CDR3 is TGCGCCAGCAGCTTGGGACTAGCGGCCGGGGAGCTGTTTTTT. Translating gives CASSLGLAAGELFF. The chain uses TRBV5-1 and TRBJ2-2, with 9 positions matching TRBD2. Losses at the gene ends were 0 bases for V and 6 bases for J; bases not matched to a gene: 0. The CDR3 is 14 amino acids. Germline loops: CDR1 SGHRS, CDR2 YFSETQ.

The chain couples TRBV30 to TRBJ2-1, with unresolved D. The CDR3 totals 12 residues. Germline values: CDR1 GTSNPN, CDR2 SVGIG (reference sequence). Between the trimmed V and J ends, which lost 3 bases and 7 bases, there was a span of 10 bases. CDR3 residues: CAWSPTLNEQFF. CDR3 sequence (DNA): TGTGCCTGGAGCCCGACTCTGAATGAGCAGTTCTTC.

The chain links TRBV3-1 (or the pseudogene TRBV3-2) to TRBJ1-1; TRBD1 matches 10 bases. This CDR3 has 20 amino acids. Per the germline V gene, CDR1 is LGHDT and CDR2 is YNNKEL (reference sequence). J was trimmed by 0 bases and V by 6 bases; bases with no gene match: 19. This CDR3 is CASSQGQGIFDPPLNTEAFF. The CDR3 DNA is TGTGCCAGCAGTCAGGGACAGGGGATTTTTGACCCACCCCTGAACACTGAAGCTTTCTTT.

The table lists this clone with a count of one. V and J are TRBV2 and TRBJ2-1, with 7 positions matching TRBD2. Germline-derived CDR1 and CDR2 are SNHLY and FYNNEI. V lost 10 bases to trimming and J lost 0 bases; unmatched junction nucleotides: 12. The CDR3 consists of 16 residues. CDR3 in DNA: TGTGCCACCCAAGGGGCGGGGGAATACTCCTACAATGAGCAGTTCTTC. The encoded protein is CATQGAGEYSYNEQFF.